This TCR beta chain is from a study of vaccination and CD4 T cells after COVID-19. Regarding treatment: roughly nine-day PBMC culture with coronavirus spike peptide pools or control peptides (ViraFEST assay). T cells were expanded with peptide pools, and expanded clonotypes were identified by TCR sequencing. This clonotype was counted a few times. The antigen remains unidentified. Study-wide points: Spike mono-reactivity was found in 304 of 307 vaccine-specific clones from convalescent patients.

Germline CDR1 reads DFQATT; CDR2 reads SNEGSKA (reference sequence). The V end lost 2 bases, the J end lost 3 bases, and 16 bases lay between the germline ends. The CDR3 contains 15 residues. Sequenced with the Oncomine TCR Beta short-read assay was DNA taken from cultured CD4+ T cells. From the PCR reads, TCRdb called clonotypes with MiXCR, one entry per CDR3 protein. Of about 15,000 distinct CDR3 sequences in the sample, nearly 80% are singletons; the top ten hold roughly 8.8%. The rearrangement uses TRBV20-1 and TRBJ1-2; tentative D call: TRBD1 (5 bases). This TCR came from a human donor who received a COVID-19 vaccine. The sequencing here drew on CD4+ T cells from blood, cultured in vitro, taken after SARS-CoV-2 vaccination. CDR3 coding DNA: TGCAGTGCTAGACCGCCGGGGGGTTGGGACTATGGCTACACCTTC. Encoded protein: CSARPPGGWDYGYTF.